The 18 T cell receptor beta chains below all came from one sample that was sequenced in a study of cytomegalovirus exposure and HLA in healthy donors. Amplification used 60 Vbeta primers and 13 Jbeta primers. This table comes from immunoSEQ multiplex PCR, and its TCRdb copy is limited to in-frame clones, with some not included. The data contain some 200,000 clones, about 89% of them seen just once; the ten biggest clones take up approximately 1%. Sequencing was done on a sample of PBMCs. These receptor sequences come from a woman younger than 35 in good health and CMV-seronegative.

V usage is TRBV9 and J usage is TRBJ2-7; D not resolved. Per germline, CDR1 SGDLS and CDR2 YYNGEE. The germline V and J ends were trimmed by 1 base and 3 bases, with 11 bases remaining between them. The CDR3 length is 14 residues. CDR3 protein: CASSVNTLNYEQYF. DNA for the CDR3: TGTGCCAGCAGCGTAAACACCTTAAACTACGAGCAGTACTTC.

This chain uses TRBV10-1 with TRBJ2-4, with 8 nucleotides matching TRBD1. This CDR3 is 14 amino acids long. The J segment lost 9 bases and the V segment lost 4 bases, leaving 8 bases of the junction unmatched. Germline values: CDR1 WNHNN, CDR2 SYGVQD (reference sequence). CDR3 region: CASSGTGKGSIQYF. As DNA, the CDR3 is TGCGCCAGCAGTGGGACAGGGAAAGGGAGCATTCAGTACTTC.

This clone has a handful of counts. Written as DNA, the CDR3 is TGTGCCAGTACGTCCCGGGACACCTACGAGCAGTACTTC. Protein sequence: CASTSRDTYEQYF. The rearrangement links TRBV19 to TRBJ2-7; tentatively, D is TRBD1 (6 bases). Germline V gene data show CDR1 as LNHDA and CDR2 as SQIVND (reference sequence). With 7 bases removed from V and 2 bases from J, the gap between germline ends came to 12 bases. The CDR3 runs 13 residues. Together with reference TRBV19 and TRBJ2-7, the CDR3 gives the full variable domain: DGGITQSPKYLFRKEGQNVTLSCEQNLNHDAMYWYRQDPGQGLRLIYYSQIVNDFQKGDIAEGYSVSREKKESFPLTVTSAQKNPTAFYLCASTSRDTYEQYFGPGTRLTVT.

For the CDR3, the DNA is TGTGCCAGCAGTTTCTCGGGACAGGTGAACGTCCTGACTTTC. It specifies CASSFSGQVNVLTF. The chain employs TRBV6-5 and TRBJ2-6; 8 nucleotides match TRBD1. J gave up 10 bases and V 4 bases, and 6 bases lay outside the gene matches. This CDR3 has 14 residues. The V gene's germline CDR1 is MNHEY and CDR2 SVGAGI.

The V call is TRBV2, the J call TRBJ2-1; the match to TRBD1 covers 10 bases. The CDR3 contains 15 residues. With 6 bases clipped from V and 3 bases from J, the junction kept 5 bases outside the gene matches. CDR1 is SNHLY and CDR2 is FYNNEI in the germline V gene. CDR3 coding DNA: TGTGCCAGCAGCCCGGGACAGGGGATCTACAATGAGCAGTTCTTC. Translated, it gives CASSPGQGIYNEQFF.

This chain connects TRBV5-4 to TRBJ1-1; 10 bases align to TRBD1. CDR3 length: 16 amino acids. V lost 5 bases and J lost 6; bases outside the gene matches: 13. Germline V gene lookup returns CDR1 SGHNT and CDR2 YYREEE (reference sequence). CDR3 nucleotides: TGTGCCAGCAGTTATAAGGTGACAGGGGGCGCCTCTGAAGCTTTCTTT. Translation: CASSYKVTGGASEAFF.

The V gene is TRBV29-1, the J gene TRBJ1-1, with 11 nucleotides matching TRBD1. V lost 7 bases and J lost 3; bases outside the gene matches: 4. Germline V gives CDR1 SQVTM, CDR2 ANQGSEA. The CDR3 is 13 residues long. Written as DNA, the CDR3 is TGCAGCGGAGGACAGGGGGCGTACACTGAAGCTTTCTTT. This gives the protein CSGGQGAYTEAFF.

The gene calls are TRBV19 and TRBJ2-2; 7 bases fit TRBD1. J was trimmed by 1 base and V by 4 bases; bases with no gene match: 6. CDR3 length: 16 amino acids. Germline lookup yields CDR1 LNHDA and CDR2 SQIVND (reference sequence). CDR3 in amino acids: CASSTPGTENTGELFF. Here the CDR3 DNA reads TGTGCCAGTAGTACTCCCGGGACAGAGAACACCGGGGAGCTGTTTTTT.

The rearrangement joins TRBV5-6 to TRBJ2-1, with 9 bases identical to TRBD2. CDR3 length: 18 residues. The junction had 16 bases not matched to a gene; V was cut back by 4 bases and J by 5 bases. Germline V gene data show CDR1 as SGHDT and CDR2 as YYEEEE. CDR3 nucleotide sequence: TGTGCCAGCAGCGTGACTAGCGGCATTGCGGGGGTCGACAATGAGCAGTTCTTC. Its protein product is CASSVTSGIAGVDNEQFF.

This sequence joins TRBV13 and TRBJ2-3; TRBD2 is a possible D gene (5 bases). The CDR3 has 13 residues. The germline V gene encodes CDR1 PRHDT and CDR2 FYEKMQ (reference sequence). The V gene lost 1 base and the J gene lost 6 bases, with 8 bases spanning the gap. CDR3 amino acids: CASSLAGIDTQYF. The CDR3 DNA is TGTGCCAGCAGCTTAGCCGGGATTGATACGCAGTATTTT.

This chain uses TRBV5-1 with TRBJ2-6, with D perhaps matching TRBD1 (6 bases). CDR1 is SGHRS and CDR2 is YFSETQ in the germline V gene. V gave up 7 bases and J gave up 0 bases, with 20 bases separating them. The CDR3 is 18 residues long. CDR3 sequence: CASGRTVPIPSGANVLTF. The CDR3 DNA reads as TGCGCCAGCGGACGGACAGTTCCTATCCCCTCTGGGGCCAACGTCCTGACTTTC.

CDR3 in amino acids: CASSRGLYTGELFF. In DNA, the CDR3 is TGTGCCAGCAGCAGAGGGTTATACACCGGGGAGCTGTTTTTT. V and J are TRBV6-5 and TRBJ2-2; D possibly corresponds to TRBD2 (5 bases). V was cut by 6 bases and J by 3 bases, with 11 bases left in between. Germline V gene data show CDR1 as MNHEY and CDR2 as SVGAGI. The CDR3 is 14 amino acids.

The chain is built from TRBV10-3 and TRBJ2-7; D is uncertain. The CDR3 is 13 amino acids. The germline V gene has CDR1 ENHRY and CDR2 SYGVKD. V lost 6 bases, J lost 0 bases, and 9 bases lay in between. For the CDR3, the DNA is TGTGCCATCAGCAGAACGAACTCCTACGAGCAGTACTTC. Translating it yields CAISRTNSYEQYF.

This chain connects TRBV11-3 to TRBJ2-3; weak D call: TRBD2 (6 bases). Germline CDR1 is SGHNT and CDR2 is YENEEA. The CDR3 length is 15 residues. V dropped 1 base and J dropped 5 bases, with 13 bases sitting between them. The CDR3 here is CASSLGLVDEDTQYF. DNA for the CDR3: TGTGCCAGCAGCTTAGGACTAGTAGACGAAGATACGCAGTATTTT.

This chain connects TRBV4-1 to TRBJ2-7, with a possible D match to TRBD1 (5 bases). Germline values: CDR1 MGHRA, CDR2 YSYEKL. The V and J ends lost 4 bases and 5 bases respectively, with 12 bases between them. This CDR3 has 13 amino acids. CDR3 loop: CASSPPGNHEQYF. The CDR3 DNA reads TGCGCCAGCAGCCCCCCAGGGAACCACGAGCAGTACTTC.

The V and J genes are TRBV5-6 and TRBJ1-5, with D perhaps TRBD1 (5 bases). From germline, CDR1 is SGHDT and CDR2 YYEEEE. V lost 0 bases, J lost 6 bases, and 13 bases lay in between. The CDR3 spans 15 residues. The CDR3 protein is CASSLDRGIGQPQHF. The DNA for the CDR3 is TGTGCCAGCAGCTTGGATAGGGGTATCGGTCAGCCCCAGCATTTT.

This clone was detected a few times. This chain uses TRBV20-1 with TRBJ1-2, with unresolved D. The CDR3 sequence is 11 residues long. Germline CDR1 and CDR2: DFQATT and SNEGSKA (reference sequence). Between the trimmed V and J ends, which lost 8 bases and 4 bases, there was a span of 11 bases. In DNA, the CDR3 is TGCAGTACCCCGAACAGCTATGGCTACACCTTC. Translated, it gives CSTPNSYGYTF.

The chain employs TRBV9 and TRBJ1-6; the match to TRBD1 covers 9 bases. From germline, CDR1 is SGDLS and CDR2 YYNGEE. V shed 4 bases, J shed 6 bases, and the junction held 5 bases outside the gene matches. This CDR3 contains 15 residues. CDR3 sequence: CASSPRTGVNSPLHF. The CDR3 coding sequence is TGTGCCAGCAGCCCACGGACAGGGGTTAATTCACCCCTCCACTTT.